This TCR beta chain was captured in a study of blood T cell repertoires in COVID-19 (TCRdb year 2020). As for the study more broadly: The collaborator samples originated in the United States, Italy and Spain and spanned the acute and convalescent phases of COVID-19. The repertoires were released in a freely available public database meant as a resource for research on the immune response to SARS-CoV-2. Samples came from the ongoing ImmuneRACE study (first 160 participants) plus 1,254 subjects from 6 global collaborators. Where available, HLA class I and class II types were taken from metadata supplied by the sample provider and were not determined by assay-based typing. Nearly every sample came with metadata listing a de-identified subject ID, COVID-19 status, age in years and sex. Subjects who had been exposed to COVID-19, were actively infected with it, or had recovered from it provided the deeply sampled blood TCRbeta repertoires that made up the dataset. The prospective study material was composed of cDNA or gDNA derived from T cells, B-cell-depleted T cells, or PBMCs. What the work shows at the level of the full study, not this receptor alone: How much clinical and demographic metadata was included differed by source and by participant, and the metadata was provided uncurated.

Collaborating institutions collected whole blood in K2EDTA tubes following their own protocols. For TCRbeta analysis, collaborators shipped samples as frozen whole blood, isolated PBMCs, or DNA extracted from either of those sample types. TCRbeta CDR3 regions were amplified from genomic DNA by means of the immunoSEQ Assay, a bias-controlled multiplex PCR. Per the source publication's procedure: Nucleated cell counts per sample were estimated from amplification of reference gene primers within the assay. Sequence reads were collapsed and filtered to measure the absolute abundance of every unique TCRbeta CDR3 rearrangement. For each sample, productive Simpson clonality was calculated by taking the square root of Simpson's diversity index across productive rearrangements. TCRdb mirrors the immuneACCESS table, restricted to in-frame sequences. Some clones are absent from its copies; in checked studies, under half trace to an unresolved V gene, and the reason for the others is unknown. The V and J calls and the clone size are those of that table, but D and trimming were determined from the DNA. This sample gives 380,000 or so clones in total; 81% of them show up just once. The top ten constitute more than 0.95% of the sample.

This clone appeared a single time. It lacks a known antigen. Per-nucleotide qualities are absent, and no much larger clonotype sits a single base away. For this chain, trimming is 5 bases at the V end and 6 bases at the J end, and the number of junction bases without a gene match is 9. The CDR3 measures 16 amino acids from cysteine to phenylalanine. Only the CDR3 portion is preserved as DNA: 48 bases, with reading frame beginning at the first base. CDR1 SGHTA and CDR2 FQGNSA were looked up in the germline V gene. The sequence joins TRBV7-2 to TRBJ1-4; 10 bases in between match TRBD1. The sample comprised peripheral blood. The origin of this receptor is a human donor with acute or convalescent COVID-19. The donor label of this sample is uncertain. The base sequence is TGTGCCAGCAGCCCCAGCTCCGGGACAGGGGATGAAAAACTGTTTTTT. Its amino acids are CASSPSSGTGDEKLFF.